The clone carrying this TCR beta chain was detected only once. Some clones are missing from TCRdb's copy, which holds only in-frame ones; the method was immunoSEQ multiplex PCR. In the table there are 490,000 or so clones, around three quarters of which are singletons. The data are from a study of shared clonotypes between healthy human individuals. The receptor was isolated from a woman between 40 and 50 years old in good health. Some clones in this sample may be carry-over from other donors' samples. What was sequenced was PBMCs.

The CDR3, as DNA: TGTGCCAGCTCGCCGGACTGGAGCTCTGGAAACACCATATATTTT. Its translation is CASSPDWSSGNTIYF. The chain is built from TRBV18 and TRBJ1-3, with D unresolved. Germline V gives CDR1 KGHSH, CDR2 LQKENI. V was pared by 6 bases and J by 0 bases, with 12 bases between. This CDR3 is built from 15 residues.